A single sample gave rise to the 6 T cell receptor beta chains below, sequenced in a study of blood T cell repertoires in COVID-19. Measured with immunoSEQ multiplex PCR; TCRdb has only the in-frame clones, and not every one. Counted here are more than 350,000 clones, more than 80% occurring once; the ten biggest clones make up 0.95% to 1.1%. Input material: PBMCs or T cells enriched from blood (not recorded which). These receptors all stem from a young man who had recovered from COVID-19.

The CDR3 DNA sequence: TGTGCCAGCTCACCGGGAGCCATTTACGACGTCCTGACTTTC. Translation: CASSPGAIYDVLTF. The chain employs TRBV18 and TRBJ2-6; a weak D match, TRBD2 (5 bases). Between the trimmed V and J ends, which lost 3 bases and 11 bases, there was a span of 14 bases. Per germline, CDR1 KGHSH and CDR2 LQKENI. This CDR3 has 14 amino acids. Supplemented by reference TRBV18 and TRBJ2-6, the full variable domain reads NAGVMQNPRHLVRRRGQEARLRCSPMKGHSHVYWYRQLPEEGLKFMVYLQKENIIDESGMPKERFSAEFPKEGPSILRIQQVVRGDSAAYFCASSPGAIYDVLTFGAGSRLTVL.

The chain carries TRBV3-1 (or the pseudogene TRBV3-2) and TRBJ2-1; the D gene is possibly TRBD2 (5 bases). The germline V gene has CDR1 LGHDT and CDR2 YNNKEL (reference sequence). Between the trimmed V and J ends, which lost 4 bases and 0 bases, there was a span of 13 bases. The CDR3 loop spans 16 amino acids. CDR3 in amino acids: CASSPFEGSSYNEQFF. CDR3 coding DNA: TGTGCCAGCAGCCCCTTTGAGGGAAGCTCCTACAATGAGCAGTTCTTC.

The chain joins TRBV24-1 to TRBJ2-1; 13 bases are a match to TRBD2. The germline gives CDR1 KGHDR, CDR2 SFDVKD. The CDR3 consists of 18 residues. Trimming removed 3 bases from V and 5 bases from J; junction bases left unmatched: 9. The CDR3 coding sequence is TGTGCCACCAGTGATCCAGGGACTAGCGGGGCCGGGGACAATGAGCAGTTCTTC. Protein sequence: CATSDPGTSGAGDNEQFF.

The table lists this clone with a count of one. The chain is built from TRBV5-1 and TRBJ2-7; TRBD1 might be the D (5 bases). Germline V lookup: CDR1 SGHRS, CDR2 YFSETQ. Trimming took off 0 bases at V and 3 bases at J, with 13 bases between the two ends. This CDR3 comprises 15 residues. CDR3 sequence: CASSLAAGRGYEQYF. The CDR3 DNA is TGCGCCAGCAGCTTGGCTGCCGGAAGGGGCTACGAGCAGTACTTC.

The V gene is TRBV28, the J gene TRBJ1-5, with a possible D match to TRBD1 (5 bases). CDR3 size: 15 residues. The V gene's germline CDR1 is MDHEN and CDR2 SYDVKM. Trimming took off 3 bases at V and 0 bases at J, with 9 bases between the two ends. The CDR3 sequence is CASSFQGVSNQPQHF. For the CDR3, the DNA is TGTGCCAGCAGTTTTCAAGGGGTTAGCAATCAGCCCCAGCATTTT.

The V call is TRBV6-1, the J call TRBJ1-6; D gene unclear. CDR3 length equals 18 residues. Trimming took off 2 bases at V and 10 bases at J, with 24 bases between the two ends. The germline V gene has CDR1 MNHNS and CDR2 SASEGT. The chain's CDR3 is CASSERRGFGQVRSPLHF. The CDR3 DNA is TGTGCCAGCAGTGAAAGGAGAGGGTTCGGGCAGGTCAGGTCACCCCTCCACTTT.